What follows are 11 T cell receptor beta chains derived from one specimen sequenced in a study of shared clonotypes between healthy human individuals. Data came from immunoSEQ multiplex PCR; TCRdb stores just in-frame clones and leaves some out. Of more than 550,000 clones in the sample, around 90% were seen once. CD8 cells regarded as naive lacked CD45RO, were positively chosen for CCR7, and omitted terminally differentiated effector memory CD45RA+ cells. Sequences were obtained from naive CD8+ T cells sorted from blood. The receptors were sampled from a man aged 25 to 40 in good health.

V usage is TRBV7-6 and J usage is TRBJ2-3, with TRBD1 matching over 7 bases. From germline, CDR1 is SGHVS and CDR2 FNYEAQ. V shed 5 bases and J 2 bases; nucleotides not matched to a gene: 10. CDR3 length: 16 amino acids. CDR3 sequence (DNA): TGTGCCAGCAGCCCGCCCCGGACAGGCTTCACAGATACGCAGTATTTT. Translated: CASSPPRTGFTDTQYF.

This chain connects TRBV27 to TRBJ2-1; D may match TRBD1 or TRBD2 (5 bases each). The CDR3 has 16 amino acids. The V and J ends lost 0 bases and 6 bases respectively, with 15 bases between them. Germline values: CDR1 MNHEY, CDR2 SMNVEV (reference sequence). CDR3 loop: CASSLSTGLGGNEQFF. In DNA form, the CDR3 reads TGTGCCAGCAGTTTATCGACGGGGCTTGGGGGCAATGAGCAGTTCTTC.

The chain's CDR3 is CAATLMGICQPQHF. DNA for the CDR3: TGTGCAGCTACGCTTATGGGGATTTGTCAGCCCCAGCATTTT. The chain is built from TRBV27 and TRBJ1-5; D remains ambiguous. CDR3 size: 14 residues. CDR1 MNHEY and CDR2 SMNVEV come from the germline V gene (reference sequence).

As DNA, the CDR3 is TGTGCCAGCAGTTTAGGGTCCTCGAGAACAGATGGCTACACCTTC. This sequence encodes CASSLGSSRTDGYTF. V gene TRBV28 combines with J gene TRBJ1-2; D unclear. V was pared by 2 bases and J by 6 bases, with 16 bases between. Germline loops: CDR1 MDHEN, CDR2 SYDVKM. This CDR3 contains 15 residues.

V usage is TRBV7-9 and J usage is TRBJ2-1, with 8 bases aligning to TRBD2. The CDR3 contains 15 residues. J lost 2 bases, V lost 6 bases, and 6 bases had no gene match. Looked up from germline, CDR1 is SEHNR and CDR2 is FQNEAQ (reference sequence). CDR3 region: CASSGNGRAYNEQFF. The CDR3 nucleotides read TGTGCCAGCAGTGGGAACGGGAGGGCCTACAATGAGCAGTTCTTC.

Comments on this clone: The same CDR3 also results from other DNA sequences found in this sample. Here the CDR3 reads CASSLGSTDTQYF. As DNA, the CDR3 is TGTGCCAGCAGCTTGGGGAGTACAGATACGCAGTATTTT. The chain has TRBV5-6 and TRBJ2-3; D is unresolved. The CDR3 sequence is 13 residues long. In germline, CDR1 is SGHDT, CDR2 YYEEEE. Trimming stripped 0 bases from V and 3 bases from J, with 5 bases between.

V gene TRBV5-1 combines with J gene TRBJ1-1; 8 bases agree with TRBD1. This CDR3 spans 15 amino acids. V gave up 4 bases and J gave up 4 bases; unmatched junction bases: 9. Germline V gives CDR1 SGHRS, CDR2 YFSETQ. As DNA, the CDR3 is TGCGCCAGCAGCCGCACCGGGACAGGTTTCACTGAAGCTTTCTTT. It specifies CASSRTGTGFTEAFF.

The CDR3 region has the DNA TGTGCCAGCAGGCCGAACCGGCTAGCGGGAGTCAATGAGCAGTTCTTC. Translated, it gives CASRPNRLAGVNEQFF. This rearrangement joins TRBV7-8 to TRBJ2-1; 10 bases fit TRBD2. CDR1 and CDR2 (germline): SGHVS, FQNEAQ. This CDR3 contains 16 residues. The V and J ends lost 6 bases and 6 bases, in that order; junction bases with no gene match: 11.

V is TRBV11-2 and J is TRBJ1-4; D is ambiguous. The germline CDR1 and CDR2 sequences are SGHAT and FQNNGV. This CDR3 has 13 residues. Trimming left V 0 bases short and J 7 bases short, with 6 bases between. CDR3 coding DNA: TGTGCCAGCAGCTTAGATGCGGGTGAAAAACTGTTTTTT. It translates to CASSLDAGEKLFF.

The chain links TRBV4-1 to TRBJ1-1; possible D gene TRBD1, 6 bases. The germline V and J ends were trimmed by 1 base and 10 bases, with 16 bases remaining between them. CDR3 length: 14 residues. CDR1 and CDR2 (germline): MGHRA, YSYEKL. The CDR3 DNA is TGCGCCAGCAGCCAAGTGGGGGCATTTAGATCAGCTTTCTTT. Translation gives CASSQVGAFRSAFF.

The CDR3, as DNA: TGCAGCGTTGACGGAGCGGGACTAGAGTGGGGCCTGGCCTACAATGAGCAGTTCTTC. Residues: CSVDGAGLEWGLAYNEQFF. The chain links TRBV29-1 to TRBJ2-1; 8 nucleotides match TRBD2. Germline CDR1 is SQVTM and CDR2 is ANQGSEA. There are 19 residues in the CDR3. Trimming took 3 bases from V and 2 from J; bases not matched to a gene: 18.